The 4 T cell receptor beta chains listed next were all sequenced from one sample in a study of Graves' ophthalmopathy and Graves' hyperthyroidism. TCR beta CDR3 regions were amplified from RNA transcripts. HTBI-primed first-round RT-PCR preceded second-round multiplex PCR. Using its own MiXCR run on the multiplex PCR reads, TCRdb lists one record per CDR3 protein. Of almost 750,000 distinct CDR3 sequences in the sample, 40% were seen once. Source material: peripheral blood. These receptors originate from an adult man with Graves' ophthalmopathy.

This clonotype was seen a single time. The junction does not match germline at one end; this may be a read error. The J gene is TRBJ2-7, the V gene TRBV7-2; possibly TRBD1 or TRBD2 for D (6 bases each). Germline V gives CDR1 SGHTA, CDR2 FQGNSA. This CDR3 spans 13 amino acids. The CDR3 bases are TGTGCCAGCAGATTAGGGGGGCACAATGAGCAGTACTTC. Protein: CASRLGGHNEQYF.

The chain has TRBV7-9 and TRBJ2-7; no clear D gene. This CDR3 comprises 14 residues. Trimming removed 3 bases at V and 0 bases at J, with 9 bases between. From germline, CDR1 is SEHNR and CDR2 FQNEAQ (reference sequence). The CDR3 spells CASSLRQNSYEQYF. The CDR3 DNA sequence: TGTGCCAGCAGCTTGAGGCAGAACTCCTACGAGCAGTACTTC.

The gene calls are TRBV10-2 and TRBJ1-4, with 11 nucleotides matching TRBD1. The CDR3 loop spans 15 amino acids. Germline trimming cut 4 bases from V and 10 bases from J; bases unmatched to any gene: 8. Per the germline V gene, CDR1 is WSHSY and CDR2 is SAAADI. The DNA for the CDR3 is TGCGCCAGCAGTGTATGGGGACAGGGGGTTGGAAAACTGTTTTTT. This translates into CASSVWGQGVGKLFF.

In DNA, the CDR3 is TGTGCCAGCAGCCCGAGGTACTCTGGGATGTATGGCTACACCTTC. Translation: CASSPRYSGMYGYTF. The chain links TRBV7-9 to TRBJ1-2, with unresolved D. The V end lost 5 bases, the J end lost 5 bases, and 18 bases lay between the germline ends. Germline CDR1 and CDR2: SEHNR and FQNEAQ (reference sequence). The CDR3 is 15 residues long. Full variable domain (rest looked up from reference TRBV7-9 and TRBJ1-2): DTGVSQNPRHKITKRGQNVTFRCDPISEHNRLYWYRQTLGQGPEFLTYFQNEAQLEKSRLLSDRFSAERPKGSFSTLEIQRTEQGDSAMYLCASSPRYSGMYGYTFGSGTRLTVV.